Each of the 14 T cell receptor beta chains below was sequenced from the same sample in a study of blood T cell repertoires in COVID-19. Sequencing used immunoSEQ multiplex PCR; TCRdb keeps in-frame clones, though not all of them. Of about 380,000 clones in the sample, around 91% were seen once. Sequencing was carried out using peripheral blood. These receptors were collected from a man between 18 and 35 years old with active or convalescent COVID-19.

This rearrangement joins TRBV15 to TRBJ2-3, with 7 bases that match TRBD2. The CDR3 extends over 14 amino acids. V lost 1 base to trimming and J lost 6 bases; unmatched junction nucleotides: 4. Germline-derived CDR1 and CDR2 are LNHNV and YYDKDF (reference sequence). The CDR3 nucleotides are TGTGCCACCAGCAGAGGTAGCGGGCGGGATACGCAGTATTTT. This sequence encodes CATSRGSGRDTQYF.

The chain has TRBV6-5 and TRBJ2-7; a weak D match, TRBD2 (6 bases). The germline V and J ends were trimmed by 2 bases and 5 bases, with 13 bases remaining between them. Germline V gene sequence: CDR1 MNHEY, CDR2 SVGAGI. CDR3 length: 14 amino acids. This CDR3 reads CASSYLGSKDEQYF. The CDR3, as DNA: TGTGCCAGCAGTTACCTCGGGAGTAAAGACGAGCAGTACTTC.

This chain links TRBV28 with TRBJ1-2; 8 bases are a match to TRBD1. Trimming cost V 10 bases and J 4 bases; bases outside gene matches: 8. CDR3 size: 13 residues. The germline gives CDR1 MDHEN, CDR2 SYDVKM. The CDR3 loop is CANSDRAGYGYTF. CDR3 sequence (DNA): TGTGCCAACTCGGACAGGGCGGGCTATGGCTACACCTTC.

The chain is built from TRBV9 and TRBJ1-6; D is unclear. Germline CDR1 reads SGDLS; CDR2 reads YYNGEE. The V end lost 3 bases, the J end lost 4 bases, and 14 bases lay between the germline ends. This CDR3 has 16 amino acids. The CDR3 region is CASSAGRPSYNSPLHF. The CDR3 DNA sequence: TGTGCCAGCAGCGCGGGGAGACCGTCGTATAATTCACCCCTCCACTTT.

The chain couples TRBV15 to TRBJ1-5; 8 bases line up with TRBD1. The CDR3 totals 15 residues. Germline assignment: CDR1 LNHNV and CDR2 YYDKDF (reference sequence). V shed 5 bases and J 6 bases; nucleotides not matched to a gene: 9. The DNA for the CDR3 is TGTGCCACCAGCGATGACAGGGGTTTGAGTCAGCCCCAGCATTTT. Protein product: CATSDDRGLSQPQHF.

The CDR3 nucleotides read TGTGCCATCAGTGACGGGGGGCCCATAGGGACCCAGTACTTC. Translating gives CAISDGGPIGTQYF. The rearrangement uses TRBV10-3 and TRBJ2-5, with a weak D call TRBD2 (7 bases). The CDR3 consists of 14 residues. Germline V CDR1 and CDR2: ENHRY, SYGVKD. V dropped 3 bases and J dropped 7 bases, with 15 bases sitting between them.

J is TRBJ1-1 and V is TRBV7-9, with 7 bases aligning to TRBD1. V shed 5 bases, J shed 3 bases, and the junction held 9 bases outside the gene matches. CDR1 is SEHNR and CDR2 is FQNEAQ in the germline V gene (reference sequence). The CDR3 totals 15 residues. CDR3 in amino acids: CASSLPWDSDTEAFF. The CDR3 nucleotides are TGTGCCAGCAGCCTACCGTGGGACAGCGACACTGAAGCTTTCTTT.

The chain couples TRBV9 to TRBJ2-3, with 11 bases aligning to TRBD2. This CDR3 region has 14 residues. J gave up 4 bases and V 4 bases, and 2 bases lay outside the gene matches. Looked up from germline, CDR1 is SGDLS and CDR2 is YYNGEE. CDR3 protein: CASSLAGGSDTQYF. Written as DNA, the CDR3 is TGTGCCAGCAGCCTAGCGGGGGGTTCAGATACGCAGTATTTT. The full variable domain, completed using reference TRBV9 and TRBJ2-3, is DSGVTQTPKHLITATGQRVTLRCSPRSGDLSVYWYQQSLDQGLQFLIQYYNGEERAKGNILERFSAQQFPDLHSELNLSSLELGDSALYFCASSLAGGSDTQYFGPGTRLTVL.

The rearrangement joins TRBV7-9 to TRBJ2-1; TRBD2 is a possible D gene (5 bases). The germline V and J ends were trimmed by 7 bases and 2 bases, with 15 bases remaining between them. Germline-derived CDR1 and CDR2 are SEHNR and FQNEAQ (reference sequence). This CDR3 has 15 residues. Here the CDR3 reads CASNPETSAYNEQFF. The CDR3 bases are TGTGCCAGCAACCCCGAAACTAGTGCCTACAATGAGCAGTTCTTC. The variable domain in full, completed from reference TRBV7-9 and TRBJ2-1, reads DTGVSQNPRHKITKRGQNVTFRCDPISEHNRLYWYRQTLGQGPEFLTYFQNEAQLEKSRLLSDRFSAERPKGSFSTLEIQRTEQGDSAMYLCASNPETSAYNEQFFGPGTRLTVL.

This chain uses TRBV19 with TRBJ2-7; 11 bases are shared with TRBD2. Trimming cost V 6 bases and J 6 bases; bases outside gene matches: 10. CDR1 and CDR2 from the germline V gene are LNHDA and SQIVND (reference sequence). The CDR3 spans 15 residues. CDR3 residues: CASSLGLAVMIEQYF. CDR3 in DNA: TGTGCCAGTAGCCTGGGACTAGCGGTGATGATCGAGCAGTACTTC.

The chain links TRBV2 to TRBJ1-5; 9 bases are a match to TRBD1. After removal of 6 bases from V and 6 bases from J, the junction contained 9 bases not matched to a gene. From germline, CDR1 is SNHLY and CDR2 FYNNEI. The CDR3 is made up of 15 amino acids. The DNA of the CDR3 is TGTGCCAGCAGCGGAACCGGGACAGGGCTTCAGCCCCAGCATTTT. Its translation: CASSGTGTGLQPQHF.

The chain links TRBV4-1 to TRBJ2-1; TRBD2 aligns across 10 bases. V was pared by 5 bases and J by 4 bases, with 2 bases of the junction left unmatched. The CDR3 is 14 residues long. Germline CDR1 is MGHRA and CDR2 is YSYEKL. CDR3 DNA: TGCGCCAGCAGCGAGCGGGGGGGGTACAATGAGCAGTTCTTC. It is translated as CASSERGGYNEQFF.

The chain joins TRBV10-3 to TRBJ1-4, with a weak D call TRBD1 (6 bases). The V gene lost 10 bases and the J gene lost 0 bases, with 9 bases spanning the gap. Germline V gives CDR1 ENHRY, CDR2 SYGVKD. CDR3 length: 13 residues. CDR3 protein: CATSGATNEKLFF. Here the CDR3 DNA reads TGTGCCACCTCAGGGGCAACTAATGAAAAACTGTTTTTT.

This clone has only a few counts. V gene TRBV2 combines with J gene TRBJ1-3; the D gene is possibly TRBD1 (6 bases). This CDR3 is built from 17 residues. Between the trimmed V and J ends, which lost 5 bases and 0 bases, there was a span of 17 bases. The germline V gene encodes CDR1 SNHLY and CDR2 FYNNEI. CDR3 in DNA: TGTGCCAGCAGTACCACTCAGGGGCGAAGCTCTGGAAACACCATATATTTT. Protein sequence: CASSTTQGRSSGNTIYF.